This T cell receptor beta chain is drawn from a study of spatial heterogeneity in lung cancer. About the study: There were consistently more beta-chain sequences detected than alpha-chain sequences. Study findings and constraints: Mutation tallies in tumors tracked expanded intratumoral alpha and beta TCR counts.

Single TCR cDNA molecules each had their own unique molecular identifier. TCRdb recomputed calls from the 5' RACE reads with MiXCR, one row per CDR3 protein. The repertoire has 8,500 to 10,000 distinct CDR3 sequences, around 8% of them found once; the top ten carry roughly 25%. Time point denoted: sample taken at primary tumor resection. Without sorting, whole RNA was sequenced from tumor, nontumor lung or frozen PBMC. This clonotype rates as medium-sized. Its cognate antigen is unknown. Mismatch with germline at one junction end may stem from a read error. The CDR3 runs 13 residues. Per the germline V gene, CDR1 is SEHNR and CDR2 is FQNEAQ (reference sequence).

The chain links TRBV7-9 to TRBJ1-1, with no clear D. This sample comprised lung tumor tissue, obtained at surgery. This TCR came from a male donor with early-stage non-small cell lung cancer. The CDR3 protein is CASSLATNAEAFF. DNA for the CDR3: TGTGCCAGCAGCTTAGCGACGAACGCTGAAGCTTTCTTT. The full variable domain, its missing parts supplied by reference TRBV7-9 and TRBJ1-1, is DTGVSQNPRHKITKRGQNVTFRCDPISEHNRLYWYRQTLGQGPEFLTYFQNEAQLEKSRLLSDRFSAERPKGSFSTLEIQRTEQGDSAMYLCASSLATNAEAFFGQGTRLTVV.